The rows below give T cell receptor beta chains drawn from one sample of a study of blood T cell repertoires in COVID-19. Clones were sequenced by immunoSEQ multiplex PCR, and TCRdb holds only the in-frame ones, with some missing. In the table there are approximately 360,000 clones, roughly 89% of which are singletons. Sequenced input: peripheral blood. Receptor source: a man aged 18-30 years with active or convalescent COVID-19. Both conserved end residues are part of each CDR3. The D gene is left open where the match is weak. A row's size may be missing; if present it is once, few, many or a size class.

V gene	J gene	D gene	clone size	CDR3 protein	CDR3 DNA
TRBV7-3	TRBJ2-5	.	.	CASSLTLQETQYF	TGTGCCAGCAGCTTAACCCTCCAAGAGACCCAGTACTTC
TRBV18	TRBJ1-1	TRBD1	.	CASSPLTGLNTEAFF	TGTGCCAGCTCACCATTGACAGGGTTGAACACTGAAGCTTTCTTT
TRBV27	TRBJ2-7	.	.	CASSLGTQYEQYF	TGTGCCAGCAGTTTAGGGACACAATACGAGCAGTACTTC
TRBV19	TRBJ1-5	TRBD1	.	CASRGRGSNQPQHF	TGTGCCAGTAGGGGCAGGGGGAGCAATCAGCCCCAGCATTTT
TRBV27	TRBJ1-2	.	.	CASSLTPGQGNYGYTF	TGTGCCAGCAGTTTAACCCCCGGCCAGGGTAACTATGGCTACACCTTC
TRBV5-6	TRBJ1-2	.	once	CASSLVRGLLLPNYGYTF	TGTGCCAGCAGCTTGGTCAGGGGCCTGCTGTTACCTAACTATGGCTACACCTTC
TRBV2	TRBJ2-1	TRBD1	.	CASSGQGANEQFF	TGTGCCAGCAGTGGACAGGGTGCCAATGAGCAGTTCTTC
TRBV18	TRBJ1-1	TRBD1	.	CASSPGTGGTEAFF	TGTGCCAGCTCACCGGGGACAGGGGGCACTGAAGCTTTCTTT
TRBV28	TRBJ2-7	.	.	CASSVNYEQYF	TGTGCCAGCAGTGTAAACTACGAGCAGTACTTC
TRBV4-1	TRBJ1-4	.	.	CASSLTAATNEKLFF	TGCGCCAGCAGCCTTACAGCCGCAACTAATGAAAAACTGTTTTTT
TRBV5-1	TRBJ1-1	.	.	CASSLFRGNTEAFF	TGCGCCAGCAGCTTGTTTCGAGGGAACACTGAAGCTTTCTTT
TRBV6-4	TRBJ2-1	TRBD2	.	CASSDGSGGANEQFF	TGTGCCAGCAGTGACGGGAGCGGGGGGGCGAATGAGCAGTTCTTC
TRBV20-1	TRBJ2-2	.	.	CSASLSGELFF	TGCAGTGCTAGTCTATCCGGGGAGCTGTTTTTT
TRBV28	TRBJ1-6	TRBD1	once	CASSLVGDRRPLHF	TGTGCCAGCAGTTTAGTAGGGGACAGGCGGCCCCTCCACTTT
TRBV27	TRBJ2-7	.	.	CASSLFQGSYEQYF	TGTGCCAGCAGTTTATTTCAGGGGTCCTACGAGCAGTACTTC
TRBV18	TRBJ2-7	TRBD1	.	CASSPTRGQALYEQYF	TGTGCCAGCTCACCAACCCGGGGACAGGCCCTCTACGAGCAGTACTTC
TRBV14	TRBJ2-1	TRBD1	.	CASSQDGTDYNEQFF	TGTGCCAGCAGCCAAGATGGGACAGACTACAATGAGCAGTTCTTC
TRBV28	TRBJ2-1	.	.	CASSSTREQFF	TGTGCCAGCAGTTCTACTAGAGAGCAGTTCTTC
TRBV28	TRBJ1-5	.	few	CASSFGGFQPQHF	TGTGCCAGCAGTTTTGGAGGGTTTCAGCCCCAGCATTTT
TRBV24-1	TRBJ2-5	.	.	CATSDPDRSQETQYF	TGTGCCACCAGTGACCCCGACAGGAGTCAAGAGACCCAGTACTTC
TRBV27	TRBJ2-3	.	.	CASSLSIGATDTQYF	TGTGCCAGCAGTTTATCGATTGGGGCTACAGATACGCAGTATTTT
TRBV19	TRBJ1-1	.	.	CASSPSWQLNTEAFF	TGTGCCAGTAGTCCTTCGTGGCAACTGAACACTGAAGCTTTCTTT
TRBV6-2/TRBV6-3	TRBJ2-7	TRBD2	.	CASSGAGLAGRVYEQYF	TGTGCCAGCAGTGGGGCTGGCCTAGCGGGAAGAGTTTACGAGCAGTACTTC
TRBV29-1	TRBJ2-1	TRBD1	once	CSVGDRVIGEFF	TGCAGCGTTGGGGACAGGGTTATAGGGGAGTTCTTC
TRBV7-7	TRBJ2-2	.	.	CASSLTPSGPGTGELFF	TGTGCCAGCAGCTTAACCCCCAGCGGGCCTGGAACCGGGGAGCTGTTTTTT
TRBV10-3	TRBJ1-1	TRBD1	.	CAISGQGLTERNTEAFF	TGTGCCATCAGTGGACAGGGCCTCACCGAGAGAAACACTGAAGCTTTCTTT
TRBV7-2	TRBJ1-5	TRBD1	.	CASSLGTGVRQPQHF	TGTGCCAGCAGTTTAGGGACAGGGGTGCGTCAGCCCCAGCATTTT
TRBV3-1/TRBV3-2	TRBJ1-1	.	.	CASSQRYRENTEAFF	TGTGCCAGCAGCCAAAGGTACCGGGAGAACACTGAAGCTTTCTTT
TRBV27	TRBJ2-7	.	.	CASSLPGTGSSEQYF	TGTGCCAGCAGTTTACCCGGGACTGGTTCGAGCGAGCAGTACTTC
TRBV7-9	TRBJ1-5	.	few	CASSLLEGDQPQHF	TGTGCCAGCAGCTTATTAGAGGGAGATCAGCCCCAGCATTTT
TRBV24-1	TRBJ2-3	TRBD2	.	CATSGLLAGGTDTQYF	TGTGCCACCAGTGGCCTACTAGCGGGAGGGACAGATACGCAGTATTTT
TRBV24-1	TRBJ1-5	.	once	CATSVSAFGPQHF	TGTGCCACCAGTGTCTCTGCCTTTGGCCCCCAGCATTTT
TRBV7-2	TRBJ2-4	.	.	CASSYRAENIQYF	TGTGCCAGCAGCTACAGGGCGGAAAACATTCAGTACTTC
TRBV18	TRBJ1-4	TRBD1	.	CASSPWTGGNEKLFF	TGTGCCAGCTCTCCGTGGACAGGGGGTAATGAAAAACTGTTTTTT
TRBV5-1	TRBJ2-1	.	.	CASSPGYEQFF	TGCGCCAGCAGCCCCGGGTATGAGCAGTTCTTC
TRBV30	TRBJ2-7	TRBD1	.	CAWSDFPRQGYEQYF	TGTGCCTGGAGTGATTTTCCGAGACAGGGGTACGAGCAGTACTTC
TRBV4-2	TRBJ2-7	TRBD2	.	CASSPSTLAVGEQYF	TGTGCCAGCAGCCCCAGTACACTAGCGGTCGGCGAGCAGTACTTC
TRBV15	TRBJ1-5	.	.	CATSRDGRSGNQPQHF	TGTGCCACCAGCAGAGACGGGAGGTCAGGCAATCAGCCCCAGCATTTT
TRBV3-1/TRBV3-2	TRBJ2-2	TRBD2	.	CASSVPGLAGAGGELFF	TGTGCCAGCAGCGTCCCGGGACTAGCGGGGGCGGGCGGGGAGCTGTTTTTT
TRBV6-4	TRBJ2-1	TRBD2	.	CASSEASGRARDEQFF	TGTGCCAGCAGTGAGGCTAGCGGGAGGGCCAGAGATGAGCAGTTCTTC
TRBV11-3	TRBJ2-1	.	.	CASSTHGGSYNEQFF	TGTGCCAGCAGCACACATGGAGGCTCCTACAATGAGCAGTTCTTC
TRBV21-1	TRBJ1-6	.	.	CASSTGQGPYNSPLHF	TGTGCCAGCAGCACAGGACAGGGCCCCTATAATTCACCCCTCCACTTT
TRBV7-9	TRBJ1-3	TRBD1	.	CASSQDRVSGNTIYF	TGTGCCAGCAGCCAGGACAGGGTCTCTGGAAACACCATATATTTT
TRBV7-2	TRBJ1-6	TRBD1	.	CASSSPGGAGRDSPLHF	TGTGCCAGCAGCTCTCCAGGGGGCGCAGGTCGTGATTCACCCCTCCACTTT
TRBV4-1	TRBJ2-3	.	few	CASSQNSLDTQYF	TGCGCCAGCAGCCAAAACAGCCTAGATACGCAGTATTTT
TRBV6-5	TRBJ2-1	.	.	CASSQDTYNEQFF	TGTGCCAGCAGCCAAGACACGTACAATGAGCAGTTCTTC